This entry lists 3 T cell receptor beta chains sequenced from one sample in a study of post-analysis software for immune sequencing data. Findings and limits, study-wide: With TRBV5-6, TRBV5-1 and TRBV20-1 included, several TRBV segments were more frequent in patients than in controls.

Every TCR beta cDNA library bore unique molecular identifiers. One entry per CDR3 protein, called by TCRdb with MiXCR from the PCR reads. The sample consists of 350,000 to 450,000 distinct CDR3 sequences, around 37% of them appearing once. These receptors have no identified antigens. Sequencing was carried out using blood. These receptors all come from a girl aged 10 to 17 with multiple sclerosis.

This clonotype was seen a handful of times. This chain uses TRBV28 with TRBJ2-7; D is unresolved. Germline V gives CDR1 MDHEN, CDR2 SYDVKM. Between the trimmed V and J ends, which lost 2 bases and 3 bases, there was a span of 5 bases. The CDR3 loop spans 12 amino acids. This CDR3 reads CASSLADYEQYF. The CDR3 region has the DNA TGTGCCAGCAGTTTAGCAGACTACGAGCAGTACTTC.

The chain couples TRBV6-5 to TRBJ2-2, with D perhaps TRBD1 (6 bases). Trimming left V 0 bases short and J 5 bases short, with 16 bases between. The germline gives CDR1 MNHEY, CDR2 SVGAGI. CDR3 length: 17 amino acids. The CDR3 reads CASSYSIAPTGTGELFF. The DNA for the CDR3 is TGTGCCAGCAGTTACTCGATTGCCCCGACAGGTACCGGGGAGCTGTTTTTT.

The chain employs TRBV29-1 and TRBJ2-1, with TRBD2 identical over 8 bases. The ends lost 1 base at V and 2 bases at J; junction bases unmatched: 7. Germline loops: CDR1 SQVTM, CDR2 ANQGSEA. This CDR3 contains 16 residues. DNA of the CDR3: TGCAGCGTTGAAGGGCCGGGGGGGATTCCCTACAATGAGCAGTTCTTC. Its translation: CSVEGPGGIPYNEQFF.